The 31 T cell receptor beta chains below were found in one sample sequenced in a study of radiotherapy plus CTLA-4 blockade in lung cancer. Sequencing used immunoSEQ multiplex PCR; TCRdb keeps in-frame clones, though not all of them. Here the sample spans 95,000 to 150,000 clones, 90% being singletons. The starting material was peripheral blood, obtained from a patient treated with radiotherapy plus ipilimumab. The receptors derive from a human donor with non-small cell lung cancer that progressed on radiotherapy plus ipilimumab.

V gene TRBV5-1 combines with J gene TRBJ2-5; D is perhaps TRBD1 (6 bases). The ends were cut back, 4 bases at V and 8 bases at J, with 12 bases in the middle. The CDR3 extends over 12 amino acids. Looked up from germline, CDR1 is SGHRS and CDR2 is YFSETQ. CDR3 in DNA: TGCGCCAGCAGCCCCCAGGGGTCTACCCAGTACTTC. Translation: CASSPQGSTQYF.

J is TRBJ2-1 and V is TRBV27; 11 bases line up with TRBD2. The trim removed 5 bases at V and 6 bases at J, leaving 9 bases unmatched. Looked up from germline, CDR1 is MNHEY and CDR2 is SMNVEV (reference sequence). The CDR3 is 16 residues long. The CDR3 sequence: CASSLIAGGPGNEQFF. Here the CDR3 DNA reads TGTGCCAGCAGTCTAATAGCGGGAGGGCCGGGCAATGAGCAGTTCTTC.

The chain has TRBV7-3 and TRBJ2-1, with 9 bases matching TRBD2. CDR1 SGHTA and CDR2 FQGTGA come from the germline V gene. V shed 5 bases, J shed 10 bases, and the junction held 9 bases outside the gene matches. This CDR3 is 14 amino acids long. CDR3: CASSQGTSLGEQFF. In nucleotides, the CDR3 is TGTGCCAGCAGCCAGGGGACTAGCTTGGGGGAGCAGTTCTTC.

The CDR3 DNA sequence: TGTGCCAGCAGCTCTCGTATAGCTAGCGGGAAGTTCTTC. Translating it yields CASSSRIASGKFF. This sequence joins TRBV7-2 and TRBJ2-1; TRBD2 matches at 9 bases. The CDR3 has 13 residues. The germline V gene has CDR1 SGHTA and CDR2 FQGNSA. Trimming removed 4 bases from V and 14 bases from J; junction bases left unmatched: 9.

This clone was observed a handful of times. The chain has TRBV28 and TRBJ2-1; D is unclear. Per the germline V gene, CDR1 is MDHEN and CDR2 is SYDVKM. The CDR3 extends over 13 amino acids. Trimming took 6 bases from V and 4 from J, leaving 10 bases between them. The CDR3 bases are TGTGCCAGCAGCCCTCCCTCTTACAATGAGCAGTTCTTC. Protein: CASSPPSYNEQFF.

The V gene is TRBV4-1, the J gene TRBJ2-3; perhaps TRBD1 as D (5 bases). Trimming shortened V by 4 bases and J by 1 base, and 18 bases separated the two germline ends. Germline V gene lookup returns CDR1 MGHRA and CDR2 YSYEKL. This CDR3 is built from 17 residues. The CDR3 DNA reads as TGCGCCAGCAGCCCGACCCTACAGGCGCCAGGCACAGATACGCAGTATTTT. This encodes CASSPTLQAPGTDTQYF.

This clone was detected a few times. The chain links TRBV6-6 to TRBJ2-7, with 11 positions matching TRBD2. Looked up from germline, CDR1 is MNHNY and CDR2 is SVGAGI (reference sequence). The CDR3 spans 14 residues. V shed 5 bases, J shed 6 bases, and the junction held 6 bases outside the gene matches. The CDR3 DNA reads as TGTGCCAGCAGTATACTAGCGGGAGTGGGCGAGCAGTACTTC. Protein sequence: CASSILAGVGEQYF.

The chain is built from TRBV10-3 and TRBJ2-7; no clear D. Germline CDR1 reads ENHRY; CDR2 reads SYGVKD. V dropped 8 bases and J dropped 1 base, with 12 bases sitting between them. This CDR3 spans 13 amino acids. CDR3 region: CAIRSGDSYEQYF. The CDR3 bases are TGTGCCATCCGGTCTGGGGATTCCTACGAGCAGTACTTC.

A note on this clone: The junction and the germline gene differ at one end; a read error may be behind it. This chain uses TRBV9 with TRBJ1-5; D remains unclear. This CDR3 is built from 10 residues. Germline CDR1 is SGDLS and CDR2 is YYNGEE. The CDR3 bases are TGCTTCGAAGTTGATCAGCCCCAGCATTTT. Translating gives CFEVDQPQHF.

Only a few counts were recorded for this clone. This chain links TRBV21-1 with TRBJ2-2; the D call in the table, TRBD1, was not verified against the DNA. TRBV21-1 represents a pseudogene. This CDR3 has 17 amino acids. The CDR3 DNA follows: TGTGCCAGCAGCCGACTCCAGGGGGCGCAGAGCACCGGGGAGCTGTTTTTT. Translation: CASSRLQGAQSTGELFF.

The chain couples TRBV4-1 to TRBJ1-2; D unresolved. The CDR3 runs to 14 residues. Trimming pared 0 bases from V and 6 bases from J, leaving 11 bases between. Germline CDR1 MGHRA, CDR2 YSYEKL. CDR3 DNA: TGCGCCAGCAGCCAAGAACTCAGACCCGATGGCTACACCTTC. As protein: CASSQELRPDGYTF.

In this sample, this clone turned up once. This chain joins TRBV7-9 and TRBJ2-7; possible D gene TRBD1, 6 bases. The ends were cut back, 5 bases at V and 1 base at J, with 9 bases in the middle. Germline lookup yields CDR1 SEHNR and CDR2 FQNEAQ (reference sequence). CDR3 length: 13 residues. CDR3 protein: CASSTGTSYEQYF. CDR3 sequence (DNA): TGTGCCAGCAGCACCGGGACATCCTACGAGCAGTACTTC. Combining the CDR3 with reference TRBV7-9 and TRBJ2-7 gives the whole variable domain DTGVSQNPRHKITKRGQNVTFRCDPISEHNRLYWYRQTLGQGPEFLTYFQNEAQLEKSRLLSDRFSAERPKGSFSTLEIQRTEQGDSAMYLCASSTGTSYEQYFGPGTRLTVT.

This chain links TRBV5-1 with TRBJ2-3; D unresolved. V lost 4 bases to trimming and J lost 2 bases, with 14 bases between them. CDR1 and CDR2 (germline): SGHRS, YFSETQ. CDR3 length equals 15 residues. Here the CDR3 DNA reads TGCGCCAGCAGCCGGATTCGTGGGAACACAGATACGCAGTATTTT. Translated, it gives CASSRIRGNTDTQYF.

The V gene is TRBV11-2, the J gene TRBJ2-1, with D maybe TRBD1 (6 bases). Germline V lookup: CDR1 SGHAT, CDR2 FQNNGV. Trimming took 6 bases from V and 7 from J, leaving 19 bases between them. The CDR3 loop spans 15 amino acids. CDR3 residues: CASRLQGSLGNEQFF. The CDR3 region has the DNA TGTGCCAGCAGACTACAGGGAAGTTTAGGTAATGAGCAGTTCTTC.

The CDR3 DNA is TGTGCCAGCAGCAACCCGGGTTCGGTACAGCAGTACTTC. Its protein product is CASSNPGSVQQYF. This chain joins TRBV7-3 and TRBJ2-7; D ambiguous. V shed 5 bases and J shed 8 bases, with 16 bases lying between them. The length of the CDR3 is 13 residues. Germline CDR1 and CDR2: SGHTA and FQGTGA.

This clone was recorded only once. The chain employs TRBV2 and TRBJ1-5; TRBD1 is a possible D gene (5 bases). V lost 3 bases, J lost 4 bases, and 7 bases lay in between. This CDR3 spans 13 amino acids. Germline V CDR1 and CDR2: SNHLY, FYNNEI. This chain's CDR3 is CASSEEGNQPQHF. For the CDR3, the DNA is TGTGCCAGCAGTGAGGAGGGGAATCAGCCCCAGCATTTT.

The rearrangement joins TRBV29-1 to TRBJ2-1; 9 positions match TRBD2. The germline gives CDR1 SQVTM, CDR2 ANQGSEA. This CDR3 has 13 amino acids. Trimming at V came to 4 bases and at J to 5 bases, leaving 3 bases not matched to a gene. CDR3 in DNA: TGCAGCGTTGCTAGCGGGATAAACAATGAGCAGTTCTTC. Its translation is CSVASGINNEQFF.

About this clone itself: A clone one base away is much larger, so this may be a read error. J is TRBJ2-7 and V is TRBV11-3; D gene uncertain. Trimming took off 4 bases at V and 0 bases at J, with 4 bases between the two ends. The CDR3 length is 12 residues. Looked up from germline, CDR1 is SGHNT and CDR2 is YENEEA. CDR3 coding DNA: TGTGCCAGCAGCTCCAACTCCTACGAGCAGTACTTC. The encoded protein is CASSSNSYEQYF.

This chain uses TRBV18 with TRBJ2-5, with 14 bases that match TRBD2. V lost 3 bases to trimming and J lost 7 bases; unmatched junction nucleotides: 10. This CDR3 spans 17 amino acids. Per the germline V gene, CDR1 is KGHSH and CDR2 is LQKENI. CDR3 region: CASSPPGLAGGGGTQYF. DNA for the CDR3: TGTGCCAGCTCACCTCCCGGACTAGCGGGAGGTGGAGGGACCCAGTACTTC. Supplemented by reference TRBV18 and TRBJ2-5, the full variable domain reads NAGVMQNPRHLVRRRGQEARLRCSPMKGHSHVYWYRQLPEEGLKFMVYLQKENIIDESGMPKERFSAEFPKEGPSILRIQQVVRGDSAAYFCASSPPGLAGGGGTQYFGPGTRLLVL.

The chain is built from TRBV7-3 and TRBJ2-3, with 7 bases aligning to TRBD2. V was pared by 0 bases and J by 5 bases, with 5 bases of the junction left unmatched. Germline lookup yields CDR1 SGHTA and CDR2 FQGTGA. This CDR3 comprises 15 residues. This CDR3 reads CASSLTALAVDTQYF. For the CDR3, the DNA is TGTGCCAGCAGCTTAACGGCCCTAGCGGTAGATACGCAGTATTTT.

The chain joins TRBV6-1 to TRBJ1-3; D gene ambiguous. The CDR3 totals 15 residues. The ends were cut back, 5 bases at V and 0 bases at J, with 11 bases in the middle. Germline V CDR1 and CDR2: MNHNS, SASEGT. The CDR3 region has the DNA TGTGCCAGCAGTTCCGCCCGAATCTCTGGAAACACCATATATTTT. This codes for CASSSARISGNTIYF.

This clone was seen a handful of times. The chain recombines TRBV2 with TRBJ1-2; D ambiguous. Per the germline V gene, CDR1 is SNHLY and CDR2 is FYNNEI. V lost 4 bases to trimming and J lost 8 bases, with 14 bases between them. The CDR3 is made up of 13 amino acids. This chain's CDR3 is CASSVLDSGGYTF. The CDR3 DNA reads TGTGCCAGCAGTGTACTGGATTCCGGGGGCTACACCTTC.

This chain uses TRBV11-3 with TRBJ2-5; maybe TRBD1 (6 bases). Trimming left V 5 bases short and J 1 base short, with 8 bases between. CDR1 is SGHNT, CDR2 YENEEA, per germline. The CDR3 length is 13 residues. As DNA, the CDR3 is TGTGCCAGCAGCCGGGACACCCAAGAGACCCAGTACTTC. It encodes CASSRDTQETQYF.

The J gene is TRBJ2-1, the V gene TRBV6-5; 11 nucleotides match TRBD2. Germline lookup yields CDR1 MNHEY and CDR2 SVGAGI. J lost 5 bases, V lost 4 bases, and 7 bases had no gene match. The CDR3 is 16 amino acids. This CDR3 reads CASSSLAGGGHNEQFF. The CDR3 bases are TGTGCCAGCAGTTCCCTAGCGGGAGGAGGACACAATGAGCAGTTCTTC.

V is TRBV10-3 and J is TRBJ1-1; D might be TRBD1 (5 bases). V lost 2 bases and J lost 6, with 13 bases in between. The CDR3 extends over 14 amino acids. Germline CDR1 reads ENHRY; CDR2 reads SYGVKD. CDR3 nucleotides: TGTGCCATCAGTGAGAGGGGTCAAGGGGCTGAAGCTTTCTTT. Amino acid sequence: CAISERGQGAEAFF.

V is TRBV2 and J is TRBJ1-5, with D possibly matching TRBD1 (6 bases). The CDR3 length is 15 residues. Trimming removed 2 bases at V and 0 bases at J, with 8 bases between. CDR1 and CDR2 from the germline V gene are SNHLY and FYNNEI. The CDR3 sequence: CASSERGSSNQPQHF. In nucleotides, the CDR3 is TGTGCCAGCAGTGAAAGGGGGAGTAGCAATCAGCCCCAGCATTTT.

The chain links TRBV15 to TRBJ2-1; 9 bases fit TRBD2. The CDR3 is 16 residues long. Looked up from germline, CDR1 is LNHNV and CDR2 is YYDKDF (reference sequence). The junction had 8 bases not matched to a gene; V was cut back by 1 base and J by 7 bases. In nucleotides, the CDR3 is TGTGCCACCAGCAGAGCGATCGGGCTAGCGGGAAATGAGCAGTTCTTC. This encodes CATSRAIGLAGNEQFF.

The chain has TRBV11-1 and TRBJ2-3; a possible D gene is TRBD1 (6 bases). Germline-derived CDR1 and CDR2 are SGHAT and FQDESV (reference sequence). Deletions cut 5 bases from V and 0 bases from J, with 9 bases between. This CDR3 has 14 amino acids. In DNA, the CDR3 is TGTGCCAGCAGCCAAACAGGGAGCACAGATACGCAGTATTTT. Protein: CASSQTGSTDTQYF.

A single count supports this clone. This chain connects TRBV5-7 to TRBJ2-1; tentatively, D is TRBD2 (5 bases). TRBV5-7 is an ORF for which the function is uncertain. Trimming cost V 0 bases and J 7 bases, with 14 bases left between them. The CDR3 sequence is 15 residues long. The CDR3 nucleotides read TGTGCCAGCAGCTTGGGACTAATTTCGGGTAATGAGCAGTTCTTC. Translation gives CASSLGLISGNEQFF.

The CDR3 sequence is CASSRNSYEQYF. The CDR3 bases are TGTGCCAGCAGCAGGAACTCCTACGAGCAGTACTTC. V is TRBV6-6 and J is TRBJ2-7; D gene uncertain. Trimming removed 6 bases from V and 0 bases from J, with 6 bases in between. CDR3 length: 12 amino acids. Germline loops: CDR1 MNHNY, CDR2 SVGAGI (reference sequence).

For the CDR3, the DNA is TGCGCCAGCAACATAGCGGGAGGTTCTTACGAGCAGTACTTC. It specifies CASNIAGGSYEQYF. The chain recombines TRBV5-1 with TRBJ2-7, with TRBD2 matching 10 bases. The CDR3 runs 14 residues. Germline V CDR1 and CDR2: SGHRS, YFSETQ. Germline trimming cut 6 bases from V and 4 bases from J; bases unmatched to any gene: 7.